A selection of T cell receptor beta chains follows, all from one sample in a study of breast tumors, draining lymph nodes, adjacent tissues. One entry per CDR3 protein results from TCRdb running MiXCR on the multiplex PCR reads. The sample records 20,000 or so distinct CDR3 sequences, about 40% being singletons. The sequenced sample consisted of breast tumor tissue. The receptors derive from a female donor with breast cancer. Some clones in this sample may be carry-over from other donors' samples. CDR3s include the opening cysteine and the closing phenylalanine or tryptophan. Each record gives: V gene, J gene, clone size, D gene, CDR3 DNA, CDR3 protein. A D gene is named only where the DNA matches it firmly. Size values are once, few and many counts, or a class for expanded clones, and some rows have none.

TRBV20-1,TRBJ1-4,.,.,TGCAGTGCTAAAGTGCAGACGACTAATGAAAAACTGTTTTTT,CSAKVQTTNEKLFF
TRBV12-3/TRBV12-4,TRBJ2-7,.,TRBD2,TGTGCCAGCAGTTTCGGGAGGGCTTACGAGCAGTACTTC,CASSFGRAYEQYF
TRBV18,TRBJ1-4,.,.,TGTGCCAGCTCACCTGAAACTTCGCGCGAAAAACTGTTTTTT,CASSPETSREKLFF
TRBV6-5,TRBJ2-1,many,TRBD2,TGTGCCACCGCTTACTTCGCGGGAGACAATGAGCAGTTCTTC,CATAYFAGDNEQFF
TRBV18,TRBJ1-3,many,.,TGTGCCAGCTCACCTAATTTACAGAGCTCTGGAAACACCATATATTTT,CASSPNLQSSGNTIYF
TRBV19,TRBJ2-5,.,.,TGTGCCAGTAGTAGGCCGCCGGGTCAAGAGACCCAGTACTTC,CASSRPPGQETQYF
TRBV7-3,TRBJ2-1,many,.,TGTGCCAGCAGCTTATCCCCCTACCCTTACAATGAGCAGTTCTTC,CASSLSPYPYNEQFF
TRBV2,TRBJ2-7,many,.,TGTGCCACTGCACCTAGGCAGTACGAGCAGTACTTC,CATAPRQYEQYF
TRBV12-3/TRBV12-4,TRBJ2-3,.,.,TGTGCCAGCAGTTTTGACCAAGCGGGGACAGATACGCCGTATTTT,CASSFDQAGTDTPYF
TRBV6-1,TRBJ2-7,many,.,TGTGCCAGCAGTCGGCCGGGGGCCAACTCCTACGAGCAGTACTTC,CASSRPGANSYEQYF
TRBV7-2,TRBJ2-4,many,TRBD2,TGTGCCAGCAGCTCCCTACTAGCGGGGGGAGGGGTTCAGTACTTC,CASSSLLAGGGVQYF